A selection of T cell receptor beta chains follows, all from one sample in a study of T cell responses to AZD1222 COVID-19 vaccine. Some clones are missing from TCRdb's copy, which holds only in-frame ones; the method was immunoSEQ multiplex PCR. The sample consists of some 180,000 clones, around 94% of them appearing once. Sequenced here: peripheral blood, sampled on day 0 of AZD1222 vaccination. The receptors shown here come from an adult in good health. CDR3s include the opening cysteine and the closing phenylalanine or tryptophan. Each record gives: clone size, J gene, V gene, D gene, CDR3 protein, CDR3 DNA. A D gene is named only where the DNA matches it firmly. A clone size is listed for some rows: how often the clone was seen (once, few, many), or a class if it is expanded.

once,TRBJ1-5,TRBV15,.,CATSRDRGGGNQPQHF,TGTGCCACCAGCAGAGATCGCGGGGGTGGCAATCAGCCCCAGCATTTT
.,TRBJ1-1,TRBV27,.,CASSPRAAVLYMNTEAFF,TGTGCCAGCAGCCCCAGGGCCGCAGTTCTTTACATGAACACTGAAGCTTTCTTT
.,TRBJ1-1,TRBV28,.,CASLGRGEAFF,TGTGCCAGCCTTGGACGGGGTGAAGCTTTCTTT
.,TRBJ1-5,TRBV19,.,CASIMVGVSNQPQHF,TGTGCCAGTATAATGGTAGGGGTAAGCAATCAGCCCCAGCATTTT
once,TRBJ1-5,TRBV6-1,.,CASSEDTGSGQPQHF,TGTGCCAGCAGTGAGGACACAGGGTCGGGCCAGCCCCAGCATTTT
.,TRBJ2-7,TRBV27,.,CASSARVSWEQYF,TGTGCCAGCTCCGCCCGGGTCTCGTGGGAGCAGTACTTC
.,TRBJ1-2,TRBV4-1,.,CASSQVKDSNYGYTF,TGCGCCAGCAGCCAAGTAAAGGATTCTAACTATGGCTACACCTTC
.,TRBJ1-4,TRBV7-9,.,CASSDGDGTTNEKLFF,TGTGCCAGCAGCGACGGGGACGGTACAACTAATGAAAAACTGTTTTTT
.,TRBJ1-6,TRBV12-5,.,CASGLALSPLHF,TGTGCTAGTGGTTTGGCCCTTTCTCCCCTCCACTTT
.,TRBJ1-6,TRBV27,TRBD1,CASSSEGQANSPLHF,TGTGCCAGCAGCTCTGAGGGACAGGCCAATTCACCCCTCCACTTT
.,TRBJ2-3,TRBV7-3,.,CASSFLPGDTQYF,TGTGCCAGCAGCTTCCTGCCGGGGGATACGCAGTATTTT
.,TRBJ2-7,TRBV4-1,TRBD2,CASSQAPSGRAPYEQYF,TGCGCCAGCAGCCAAGCCCCTAGCGGGAGGGCCCCTTACGAGCAGTACTTC
.,TRBJ1-1,TRBV7-9,.,CASSLPRGRVSTEAFF,TGTGCCAGCAGCTTACCCAGGGGACGAGTAAGCACTGAAGCTTTCTTT
.,TRBJ1-1,TRBV6-2/TRBV6-3,.,CASSLGGVGSQAFF,TGTGCCAGCAGCCTCGGCGGCGTAGGCAGCCAAGCTTTCTTT
.,TRBJ1-2,TRBV7-9,.,CASSPPAQVYGYTF,TGTGCCAGCAGCCCCCCGGCGCAGGTCTATGGCTACACCTTC
few,TRBJ1-1,TRBV11-3,.,CASSLSDYTEAFF,TGTGCCAGCAGCTTATCGGATTACACTGAAGCTTTCTTT
.,TRBJ2-7,TRBV25-1,TRBD2,CASSQLAGVGEQYF,TGTGCCAGCAGCCAATTGGCGGGAGTGGGAGAGCAGTACTTC
.,TRBJ1-1,TRBV6-4,.,CASSVAQGEAFF,TGTGCCAGCAGTGTGGCACAGGGCGAAGCTTTCTTT
.,TRBJ1-2,TRBV11-2,.,CASSLDRGSLVYGYTF,TGTGCCAGCAGCTTAGATCGGGGCTCGCTCGTCTATGGCTACACCTTC
.,TRBJ2-6,TRBV5-1,.,CASSLAGNRRQGPGGANVLTF,TGCGCCAGCAGCTTGGCCGGGAACAGGCGGCAGGGACCGGGGGGGGCCAACGTCCTGACTTTC
.,TRBJ2-7,TRBV6-6,.,CASSAGHGAYEQYF,TGTGCCAGCAGCGCGGGACACGGGGCCTACGAGCAGTACTTC
.,TRBJ1-5,TRBV12-3/TRBV12-4,.,CASSPRNQPQHF,TGTGCCAGCAGTCCCCGCAATCAGCCCCAGCATTTT
.,TRBJ2-3,TRBV14,.,CASSLGRRMIGAQYF,TGTGCCAGCAGCCTTGGGAGGCGAATGATCGGGGCGCAGTATTTT
.,TRBJ2-7,TRBV5-4,.,CASSEGGRAIYEQYF,TGTGCCAGCAGCGAGGGGGGCAGGGCTATCTACGAGCAGTACTTC
.,TRBJ2-3,TRBV7-2,TRBD2,CASSTRLAGGVIPDTQYF,TGTGCCAGCAGCACCCGACTAGCGGGAGGGGTAATACCAGATACGCAGTATTTT
.,TRBJ1-4,TRBV20-1,.,CSASSGRDEKLFF,TGCAGTGCTAGTTCAGGGCGGGATGAAAAACTGTTTTTT
.,TRBJ2-7,TRBV5-1,.,CASSFGQNYEQYF,TGCGCCAGCAGCTTTGGCCAGAACTACGAGCAGTACTTC
.,TRBJ1-1,TRBV18,.,CASSPGGRLEAFF,TGTGCCAGCTCACCGGGGGGCCGCCTTGAAGCTTTCTTT
.,TRBJ2-5,TRBV4-3,TRBD2,CASSQEVAGSQETQYF,TGCGCCAGCAGCCAAGAAGTAGCGGGGAGCCAAGAGACCCAGTACTTC
.,TRBJ1-1,TRBV30,.,CAWSGRGLAEAFF,TGTGCCTGGAGTGGTCGGGGTCTGGCTGAAGCTTTCTTT
.,TRBJ2-2,TRBV5-1,.,CASSLRAGPGELFF,TGCGCCAGCAGCTTGCGGGCAGGTCCCGGGGAGCTGTTTTTT
.,TRBJ1-3,TRBV7-2,.,CASSLARLNTIYF,TGTGCCAGCAGCTTAGCGCGATTAAACACCATATATTTT
.,TRBJ2-7,TRBV10-2,.,CASSETPYEQYF,TGCGCCAGCAGTGAGACCCCCTACGAGCAGTACTTC
.,TRBJ1-5,TRBV6-2/TRBV6-3,TRBD1,CASSFTGDHAYSNQPQHF,TGTGCCAGCAGTTTTACAGGGGACCATGCATATAGCAATCAGCCCCAGCATTTT
.,TRBJ2-4,TRBV5-8,TRBD1,CASSADRGLGNIQYF,TGTGCCAGCAGCGCGGACAGGGGGCTAGGAAACATTCAGTACTTC
.,TRBJ2-3,TRBV7-9,TRBD2,CASSGGLAGGRDTQYF,TGTGCCAGCAGCGGCGGACTAGCGGGGGGGCGAGATACGCAGTATTTT
.,TRBJ1-1,TRBV3-1/TRBV3-2,.,CASSQELPLKGPPEAFF,TGTGCCAGCAGCCAGGAACTCCCTTTAAAGGGGCCCCCTGAAGCTTTCTTT
.,TRBJ2-2,TRBV9,.,CASSGGHRTGELFF,TGTGCCAGCAGCGGGGGGCACCGCACCGGGGAGCTGTTTTTT
once,TRBJ1-5,TRBV7-8,TRBD1,CASTLQGNQPQHF,TGTGCCAGCACCTTACAGGGGAATCAGCCCCAGCATTTT
.,TRBJ2-7,TRBV11-1,.,CASSQGQGSYEQYF,TGTGCCAGCAGCCAGGGGCAAGGCTCCTACGAGCAGTACTTC